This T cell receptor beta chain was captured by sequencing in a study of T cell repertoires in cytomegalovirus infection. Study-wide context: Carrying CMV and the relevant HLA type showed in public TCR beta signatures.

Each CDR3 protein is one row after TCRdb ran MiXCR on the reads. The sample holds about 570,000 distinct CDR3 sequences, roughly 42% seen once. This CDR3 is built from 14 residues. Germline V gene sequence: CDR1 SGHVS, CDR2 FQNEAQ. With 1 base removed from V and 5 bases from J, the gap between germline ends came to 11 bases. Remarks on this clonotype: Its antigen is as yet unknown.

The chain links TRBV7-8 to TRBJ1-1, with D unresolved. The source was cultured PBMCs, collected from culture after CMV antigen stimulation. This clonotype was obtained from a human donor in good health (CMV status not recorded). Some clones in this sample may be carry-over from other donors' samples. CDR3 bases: TGTGCCAGCAGCTTAGTGGGTGATTGGACTGAAGCTTTCTTT. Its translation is CASSLVGDWTEAFF.